Below, one T cell receptor (beta chain) is given with its context. The antigen is not known. From the 5' RACE reads, TCRdb called clonotypes with MiXCR, one entry per CDR3 protein. The sample contains roughly 1,500,000 distinct CDR3 sequences, about 30% of which appear only once. The sample is drawn from a study of identical twins. Study results and limitations: Modelling approaches yielded underestimates of out-of-frame TCR alpha sharing between monozygotic twins. While abundant cord blood beta clonotypes carried fewer insertions, memory repertoires showed no such pattern. One should note that invariant MAIT and iNKT cells could partly confound zero-insertion analyses.

The specimen sequenced was cord blood. The origin of this receptor is a newborn girl in good health.

The CDR3 sequence is CASSLGNRGVNEKLFF. The CDR3 region has the DNA TGTGCCAGCAGCTTAGGGAACAGGGGAGTTAATGAAAAACTGTTTTTT. The chain recombines TRBV7-2 with TRBJ1-4, with 7 bases aligning to TRBD1. CDR1 is SGHTA, CDR2 FQGNSA, per germline. The trim removed 1 base at V and 4 bases at J, leaving 6 bases unmatched. This CDR3 spans 16 amino acids.